This T cell receptor beta chain appears in the sequencing data of a study of blood T cell repertoires in COVID-19. This CDR3 is 14 amino acids long. Germline CDR1 and CDR2: WNHNN and SYGVQD (reference sequence). V was cut by 3 bases and J by 1 base, with 8 bases left in between. The age range of participants was about 18 to 100 years, with residence in under 25 US areas. Cohort 3 donors were reported recovered after two negative PCRs, clearance, or symptom resolution. This table comes from immunoSEQ multiplex PCR, and its TCRdb copy is limited to in-frame clones, with some not included. Here the sample spans 110,000 to 150,000 clones, around four fifths being singletons.

The sequence came from a woman aged 40 to 50 who had recovered from COVID-19. The chain joins TRBV10-1 to TRBJ2-3; TRBD2 might be the D (5 bases). Sequences were obtained from PBMCs or T cells enriched from blood (not recorded which). CDR3 sequence: CASSDPGGTDTQYF. The CDR3 DNA reads TGCGCCAGCAGTGATCCCGGGGGCACAGATACGCAGTATTTT.